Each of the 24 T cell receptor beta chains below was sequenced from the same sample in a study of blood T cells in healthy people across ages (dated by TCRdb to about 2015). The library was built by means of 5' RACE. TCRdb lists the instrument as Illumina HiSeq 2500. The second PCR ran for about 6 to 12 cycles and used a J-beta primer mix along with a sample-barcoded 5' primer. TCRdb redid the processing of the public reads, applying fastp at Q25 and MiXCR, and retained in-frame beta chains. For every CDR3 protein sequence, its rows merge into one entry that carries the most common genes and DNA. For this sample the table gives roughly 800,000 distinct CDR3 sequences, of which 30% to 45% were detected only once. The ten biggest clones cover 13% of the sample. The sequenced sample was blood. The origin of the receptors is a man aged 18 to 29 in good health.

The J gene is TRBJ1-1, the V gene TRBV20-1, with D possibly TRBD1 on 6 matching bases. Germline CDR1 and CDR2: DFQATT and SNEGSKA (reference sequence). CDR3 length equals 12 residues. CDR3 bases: TGCATTCAGGGGTGGGGGAACACTGAAGCTTTCTTT. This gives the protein CIQGWGNTEAFF.

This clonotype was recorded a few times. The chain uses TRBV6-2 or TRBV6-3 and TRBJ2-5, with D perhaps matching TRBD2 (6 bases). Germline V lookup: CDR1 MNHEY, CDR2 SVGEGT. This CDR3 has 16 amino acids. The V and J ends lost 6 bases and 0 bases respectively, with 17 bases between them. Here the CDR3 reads CASRPRDPRYQETQYF. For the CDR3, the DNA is TGTGCCAGCAGACCGCGGGACCCCCGGTACCAAGAGACCCAGTACTTC.

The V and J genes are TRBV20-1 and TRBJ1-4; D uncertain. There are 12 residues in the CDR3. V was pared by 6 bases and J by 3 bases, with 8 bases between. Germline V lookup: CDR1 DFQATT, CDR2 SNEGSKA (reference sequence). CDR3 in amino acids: CSAGPANEKLFF. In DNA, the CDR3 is TGCAGTGCCGGACCGGCTAATGAAAAACTGTTTTTT.

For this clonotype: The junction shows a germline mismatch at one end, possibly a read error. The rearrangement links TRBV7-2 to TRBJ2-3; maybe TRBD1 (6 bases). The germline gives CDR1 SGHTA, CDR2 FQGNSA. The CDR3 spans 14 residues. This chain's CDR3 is CASSLVGATETQYF. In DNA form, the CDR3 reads TGTGCCAGCAGCTTAGTGGGGGCAACAGAGACGCAGTATTTT. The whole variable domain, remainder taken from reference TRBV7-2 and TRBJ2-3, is GAGVSQSPSNKVTEKGKDVELRCDPISGHTALYWYRQSLGQGLEFLIYFQGNSAPDKSGLPSDRFSAERTGGSVSTLTIQRTQQEDSAVYLCASSLVGATETQYFGPGTRLTVL.

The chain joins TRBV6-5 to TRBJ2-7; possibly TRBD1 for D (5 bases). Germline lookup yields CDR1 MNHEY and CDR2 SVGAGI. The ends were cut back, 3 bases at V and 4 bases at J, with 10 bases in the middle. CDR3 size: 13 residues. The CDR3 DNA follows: TGTGCCAGCAGTTATTCGCAGGGATACGAGCAGTACTTC. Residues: CASSYSQGYEQYF.

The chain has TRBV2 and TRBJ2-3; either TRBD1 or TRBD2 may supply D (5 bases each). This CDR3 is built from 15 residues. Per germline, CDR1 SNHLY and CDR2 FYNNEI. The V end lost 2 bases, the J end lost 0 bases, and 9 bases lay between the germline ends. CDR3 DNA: TGTGCCAGCAGTGAACACGGGGCTAGCACAGATACGCAGTATTTT. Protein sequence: CASSEHGASTDTQYF.

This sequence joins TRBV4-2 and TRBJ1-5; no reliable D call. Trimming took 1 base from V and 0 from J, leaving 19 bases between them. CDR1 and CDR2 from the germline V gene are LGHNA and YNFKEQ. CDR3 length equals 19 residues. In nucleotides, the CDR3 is TGTGCCAGCAGCCAAGGGCGCGACGCCATTCATGTTAGCAATCAGCCCCAGCATTTT. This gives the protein CASSQGRDAIHVSNQPQHF.

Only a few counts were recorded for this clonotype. The CDR3 nucleotides read TGCAGTGCTAGAGACGGGACATTGAACACTGAAGCTTTCTTT. Encoded protein: CSARDGTLNTEAFF. This chain connects TRBV20-1 to TRBJ1-1; TRBD1 is a possible D gene (6 bases). The CDR3 runs to 14 residues. Trimming shortened V by 0 bases and J by 0 bases, and 8 bases separated the two germline ends. Germline CDR1 reads DFQATT; CDR2 reads SNEGSKA (reference sequence).

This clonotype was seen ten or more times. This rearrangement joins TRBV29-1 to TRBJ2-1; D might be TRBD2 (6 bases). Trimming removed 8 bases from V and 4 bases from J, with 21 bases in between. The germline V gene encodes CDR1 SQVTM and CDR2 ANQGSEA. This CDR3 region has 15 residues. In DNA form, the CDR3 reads TGCAGCTCGGCCATTGGGGGGATCACTTACAATGAGCAGTTCTTC. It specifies CSSAIGGITYNEQFF.

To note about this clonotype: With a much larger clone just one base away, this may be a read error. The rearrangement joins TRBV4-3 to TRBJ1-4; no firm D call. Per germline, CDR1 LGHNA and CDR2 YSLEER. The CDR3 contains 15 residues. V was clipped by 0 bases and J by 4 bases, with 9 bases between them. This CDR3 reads CASSQDRHRNEKLFF. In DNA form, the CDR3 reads TGCGCCAGCAGCCAAGATAGGCACCGTAATGAAAAACTGTTTTTT.

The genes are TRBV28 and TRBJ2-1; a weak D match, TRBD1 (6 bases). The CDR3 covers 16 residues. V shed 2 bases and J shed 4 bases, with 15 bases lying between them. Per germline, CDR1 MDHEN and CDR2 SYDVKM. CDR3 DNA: TGTGCCAGCAGTTTAAGCCCTACAGGGCTGTACAATGAGCAGTTCTTC. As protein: CASSLSPTGLYNEQFF. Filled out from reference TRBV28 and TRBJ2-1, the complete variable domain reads DVKVTQSSRYLVKRTGEKVFLECVQDMDHENMFWYRQDPGLGLRLIYFSYDVKMKEKGDIPEGYSVSREKKERFSLILESASTNQTSMYLCASSLSPTGLYNEQFFGPGTRLTVL.

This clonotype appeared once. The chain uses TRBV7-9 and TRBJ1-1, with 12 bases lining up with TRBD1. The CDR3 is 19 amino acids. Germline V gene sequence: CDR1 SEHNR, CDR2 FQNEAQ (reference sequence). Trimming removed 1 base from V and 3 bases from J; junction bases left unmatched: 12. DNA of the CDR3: TGTGCCAGCAGCTTAGTATGGAGGGACAGGGGGCAAAAGGACACTGAAGCTTTCTTT. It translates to CASSLVWRDRGQKDTEAFF.

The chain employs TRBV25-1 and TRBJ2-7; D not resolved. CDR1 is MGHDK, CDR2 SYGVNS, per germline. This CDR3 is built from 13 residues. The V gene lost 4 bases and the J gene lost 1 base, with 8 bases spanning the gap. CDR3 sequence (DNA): TGTGCCAGCAGTGCCACCCCTTCCTACGAGCAGTACTTC. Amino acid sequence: CASSATPSYEQYF.

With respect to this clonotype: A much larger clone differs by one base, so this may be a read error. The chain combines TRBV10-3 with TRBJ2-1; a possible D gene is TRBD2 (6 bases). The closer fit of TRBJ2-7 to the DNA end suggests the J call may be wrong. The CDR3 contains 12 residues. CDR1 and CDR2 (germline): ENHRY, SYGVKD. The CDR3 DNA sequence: TGTGCGCTCGGGAGCTCCTACAATGAGCAGTACTTC. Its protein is CALGSSYNEQYF.

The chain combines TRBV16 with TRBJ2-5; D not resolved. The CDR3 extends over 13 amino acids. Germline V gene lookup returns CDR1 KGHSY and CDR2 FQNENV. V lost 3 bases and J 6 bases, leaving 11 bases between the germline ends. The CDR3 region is CASSHPSRKTQYF. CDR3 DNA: TGTGCCAGCAGCCACCCCAGTCGGAAGACCCAGTACTTC.

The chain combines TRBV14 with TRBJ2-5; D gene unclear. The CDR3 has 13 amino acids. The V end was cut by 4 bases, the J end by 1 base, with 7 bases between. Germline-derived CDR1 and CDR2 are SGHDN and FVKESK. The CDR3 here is CASSRNSQETQYF. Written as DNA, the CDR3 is TGTGCCAGCAGCCGCAACAGCCAAGAGACCCAGTACTTC.

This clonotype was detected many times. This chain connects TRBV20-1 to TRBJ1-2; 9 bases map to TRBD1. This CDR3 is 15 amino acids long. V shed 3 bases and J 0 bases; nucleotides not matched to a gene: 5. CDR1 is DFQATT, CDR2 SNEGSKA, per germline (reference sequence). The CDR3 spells CSASPGQGTNYGYTF. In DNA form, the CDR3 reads TGCAGTGCTAGTCCGGGACAGGGAACTAACTATGGCTACACCTTC.

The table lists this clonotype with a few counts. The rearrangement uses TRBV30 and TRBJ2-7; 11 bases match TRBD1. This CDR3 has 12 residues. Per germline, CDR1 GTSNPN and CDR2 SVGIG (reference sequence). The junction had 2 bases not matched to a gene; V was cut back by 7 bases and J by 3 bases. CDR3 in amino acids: CALGQGVYEQYF. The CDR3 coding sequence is TGTGCCTTGGGACAGGGGGTCTACGAGCAGTACTTC. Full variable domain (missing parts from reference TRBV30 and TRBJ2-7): SQTIHQWPATLVQPVGSPLSLECTVEGTSNPNLYWYRQAAGRGLQLLFYSVGIGQISSEVPQNLSASRPQDRQFILSSKKLLLSDSGFYLCALGQGVYEQYFGPGTRLTVT.

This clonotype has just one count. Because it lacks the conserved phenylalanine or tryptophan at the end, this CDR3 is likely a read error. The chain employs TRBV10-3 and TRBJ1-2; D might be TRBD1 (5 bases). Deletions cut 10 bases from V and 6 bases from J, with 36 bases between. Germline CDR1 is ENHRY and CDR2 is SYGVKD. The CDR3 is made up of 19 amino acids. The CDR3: CATTPSLYPQGGRRDGYTL. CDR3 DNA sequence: TGTGCCACCACGCCCTCGCTTTATCCGCAGGGAGGTAGAAGAGATGGCTACACCCTC.

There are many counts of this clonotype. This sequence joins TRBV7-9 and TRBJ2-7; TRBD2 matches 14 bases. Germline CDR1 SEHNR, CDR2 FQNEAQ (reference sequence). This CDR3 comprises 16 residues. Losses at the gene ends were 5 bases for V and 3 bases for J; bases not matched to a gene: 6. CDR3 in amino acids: CASSPGLAGDLYEQYF. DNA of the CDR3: TGTGCCAGCAGCCCGGGACTAGCGGGGGATCTCTACGAGCAGTACTTC.

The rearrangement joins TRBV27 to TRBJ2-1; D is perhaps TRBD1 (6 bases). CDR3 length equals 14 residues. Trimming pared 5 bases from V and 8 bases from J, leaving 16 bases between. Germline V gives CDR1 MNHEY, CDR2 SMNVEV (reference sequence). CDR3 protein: CASSRQVMGDEQFF. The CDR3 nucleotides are TGTGCCAGCAGTCGACAGGTTATGGGCGATGAGCAGTTCTTC.

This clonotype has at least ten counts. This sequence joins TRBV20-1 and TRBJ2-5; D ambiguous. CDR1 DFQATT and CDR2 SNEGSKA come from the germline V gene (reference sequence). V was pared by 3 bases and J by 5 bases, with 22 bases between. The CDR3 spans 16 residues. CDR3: CSASPFSVGNRETQYF. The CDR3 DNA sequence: TGCAGTGCTAGCCCGTTTTCCGTAGGGAATAGGGAGACCCAGTACTTC.

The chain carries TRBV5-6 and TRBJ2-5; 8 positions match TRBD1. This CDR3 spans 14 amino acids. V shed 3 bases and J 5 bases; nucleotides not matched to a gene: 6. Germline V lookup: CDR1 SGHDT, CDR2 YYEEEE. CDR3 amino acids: CASSSEDRVETQYF. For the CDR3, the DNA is TGTGCCAGCAGCTCGGAGGACAGGGTGGAGACCCAGTACTTC. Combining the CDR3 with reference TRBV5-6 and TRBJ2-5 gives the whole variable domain DAGVTQSPTHLIKTRGQQVTLRCSPKSGHDTVSWYQQALGQGPQFIFQYYEEEERQRGNFPDRFSGHQFPNYSSELNVNALLLGDSALYLCASSSEDRVETQYFGPGTRLLVL.

CDR3 region: CASSQGLAGISYNEQFF. CDR3 coding DNA: TGCGCCAGCAGCCAAGGGCTAGCGGGGATCTCCTACAATGAGCAGTTCTTC. V gene TRBV4-3 combines with J gene TRBJ2-1; TRBD2 matches 9 bases. The length of the CDR3 is 17 residues. Germline V gene data show CDR1 as LGHNA and CDR2 as YSLEER. J lost 0 bases, V lost 1 base, and 4 bases had no gene match.